This T cell receptor (beta chain) appears in the sequencing data of a study of blood T cell repertoires in COVID-19. The trim removed 0 bases at V and 1 base at J, leaving 5 bases unmatched. The CDR3 runs to 16 residues. CDR1 is MGHRA, CDR2 YSYEKL, per germline. Generated by immunoSEQ multiplex PCR, the TCRdb table keeps only in-frame clones and is missing some. The sample has about 380,000 clones, around nine tenths seen once. The clonotype originates from a woman aged 18 to 35 who had recovered from COVID-19. V gene TRBV4-1 combines with J gene TRBJ1-1; 7 nucleotides match TRBD1. What was sequenced was PBMCs or T cells enriched from blood (not recorded which). The CDR3 region is CASSQDRRTGNTEAFF. The DNA for the CDR3 is TGCGCCAGCAGCCAAGATCGGAGGACAGGGAACACTGAAGCTTTCTTT.